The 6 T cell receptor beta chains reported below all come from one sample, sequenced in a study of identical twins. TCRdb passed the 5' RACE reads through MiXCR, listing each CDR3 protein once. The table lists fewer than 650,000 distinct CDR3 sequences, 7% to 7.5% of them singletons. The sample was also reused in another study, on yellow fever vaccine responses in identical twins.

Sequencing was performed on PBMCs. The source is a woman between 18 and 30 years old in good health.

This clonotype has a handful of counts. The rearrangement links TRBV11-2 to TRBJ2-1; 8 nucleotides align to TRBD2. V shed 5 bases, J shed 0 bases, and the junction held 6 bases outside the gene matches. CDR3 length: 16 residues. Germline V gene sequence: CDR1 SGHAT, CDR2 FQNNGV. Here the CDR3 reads CASSAGLVGSYNEQFF. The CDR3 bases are TGTGCCAGCAGCGCGGGACTAGTTGGCTCCTACAATGAGCAGTTCTTC.

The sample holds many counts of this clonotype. The DNA of the CDR3 is TGTGCCAGCAGTGCCAAAGTAGGGTCCAGCTACGAGCAGTACTTC. Protein product: CASSAKVGSSYEQYF. The V call is TRBV27, the J call TRBJ2-7, with D uncertain. Germline CDR1 is MNHEY and CDR2 is SMNVEV (reference sequence). The length of the CDR3 is 15 residues. V was cut by 5 bases and J by 3 bases, with 17 bases left in between.

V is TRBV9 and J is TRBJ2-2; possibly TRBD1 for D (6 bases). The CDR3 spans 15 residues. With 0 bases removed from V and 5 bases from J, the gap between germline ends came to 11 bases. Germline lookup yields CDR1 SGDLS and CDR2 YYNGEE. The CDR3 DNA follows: TGTGCCAGCAGCGTAGAGGGGGAGTCGACCGGGGAGCTGTTTTTT. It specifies CASSVEGESTGELFF.

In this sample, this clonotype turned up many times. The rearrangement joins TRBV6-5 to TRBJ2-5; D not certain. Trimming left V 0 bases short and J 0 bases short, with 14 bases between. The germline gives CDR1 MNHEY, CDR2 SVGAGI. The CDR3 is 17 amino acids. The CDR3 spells CASSYSRSGNNQETQYF. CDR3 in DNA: TGTGCCAGCAGTTACTCTCGGTCAGGAAACAACCAAGAGACCCAGTACTTC.

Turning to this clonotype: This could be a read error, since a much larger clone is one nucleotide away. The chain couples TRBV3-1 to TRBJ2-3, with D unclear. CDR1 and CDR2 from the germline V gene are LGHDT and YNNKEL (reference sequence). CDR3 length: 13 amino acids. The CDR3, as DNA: TGTGCCAGCTGCCAGGAGTCCCCAGATACGCAGTATTTT. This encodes CASCQESPDTQYF.

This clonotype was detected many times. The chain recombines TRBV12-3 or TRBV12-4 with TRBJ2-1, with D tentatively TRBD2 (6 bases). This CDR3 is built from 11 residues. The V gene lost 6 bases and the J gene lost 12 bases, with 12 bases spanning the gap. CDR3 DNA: TGTGCCAGCAGAACGGGAGATTGGCAGTTCTTC. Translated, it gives CASRTGDWQFF.